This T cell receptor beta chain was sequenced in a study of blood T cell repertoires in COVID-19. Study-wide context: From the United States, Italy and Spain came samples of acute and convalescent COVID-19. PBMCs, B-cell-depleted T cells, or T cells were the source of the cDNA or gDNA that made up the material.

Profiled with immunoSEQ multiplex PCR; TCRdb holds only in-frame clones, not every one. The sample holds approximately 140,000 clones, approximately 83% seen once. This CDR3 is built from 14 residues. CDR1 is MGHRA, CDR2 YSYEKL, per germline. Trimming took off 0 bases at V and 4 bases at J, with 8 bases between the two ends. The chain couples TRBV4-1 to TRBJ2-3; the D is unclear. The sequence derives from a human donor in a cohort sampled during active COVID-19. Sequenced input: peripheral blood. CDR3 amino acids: CASSQEKSSDTQYF. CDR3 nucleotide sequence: TGCGCCAGCAGCCAAGAAAAGAGTTCAGATACGCAGTATTTT.